These 3 T cell receptor beta chains were all obtained from the same sample, sequenced in a study of T cell responses to AZD1222 COVID-19 vaccine. Here immunoSEQ multiplex PCR was the method, and the copy in TCRdb shows in-frame clones only, minus some. The repertoire consists of 50,000 to 75,000 clones, with around three quarters occurring once and the leading ten covering 11% to 15%. This material consisted of peripheral blood, taken on day 0 of AZD1222 vaccination. Receptors originate from an adult in good health.

This chain uses TRBV2 with TRBJ2-2, with TRBD1 as a possible D gene (5 bases). Trimming left V 6 bases short and J 7 bases short, with 12 bases between. Germline loops: CDR1 SNHLY, CDR2 FYNNEI. This CDR3 has 13 amino acids. The CDR3 here is CASRIRVHGELFF. The CDR3 nucleotides are TGTGCCAGCAGGATCAGGGTTCACGGGGAGCTGTTTTTT. Variable domain in full (rest from reference TRBV2 and TRBJ2-2): EPEVTQTPSHQVTQMGQEVILRCVPISNHLYFYWYRQILGQKVEFLVSFYNNEISEKSEIFDDQFSVERPDGSNFTLKIRSTKLEDSAMYFCASRIRVHGELFFGEGSRLTVL.

This chain connects TRBV20-1 to TRBJ1-2; D is undetermined. Trimming took off 3 bases at V and 5 bases at J, with 7 bases between the two ends. The CDR3 length is 11 residues. CDR1 and CDR2 (germline): DFQATT, SNEGSKA (reference sequence). Here the CDR3 DNA reads TGCAGTGCTAGTCAGGTTTATGGCTACACCTTC. Its translation: CSASQVYGYTF.

The chain is built from TRBV5-1 and TRBJ1-6; D not certain. This CDR3 has 13 residues. Per germline, CDR1 SGHRS and CDR2 YFSETQ. V lost 6 bases, J lost 7 bases, and 11 bases lay in between. The CDR3 DNA reads as TGCGCCAGCAACGAGGAGGAAAATTCACCCCTCCACTTT. Residues: CASNEEENSPLHF.